The present TCR beta chain was sequenced within a study of CXCR3-negative and CXCR3-positive naive CD8 T cells. Whole-study findings and limits: Naive cells positive for CXCR3 carried more hydrophobic TRB CDR3s than CXCR3-negative ones.

With UMI labels, 5' RACE was used to prepare the TRB cDNA libraries. TCRdb re-called the 5' RACE reads, yielding one record per CDR3 amino acid sequence without DNA. This table holds 150,000 to 160,000 distinct CDR3 sequences. CDR1 and CDR2 (germline): ENHRY, SYGVKD. This CDR3 is built from 16 residues. To note about this clonotype: Its specificity is unknown.

The chain links TRBV10-3 to TRBJ1-4; the D call of TRBD1 rests on TCRdb alone, since no DNA is present to check it. The TCR originated in a human donor in good health. Some clones in this sample may be carry-over from other donors' samples. Material for sequencing was naive CXCR3+ CD8+ T cells from blood. Sample subset: CD45RO-CCR7+CD27+CD95- naive CD8+ T cells expressing CXCR3 (TNR3+). The CDR3 here is CAISEEGGHVNEKLFF.